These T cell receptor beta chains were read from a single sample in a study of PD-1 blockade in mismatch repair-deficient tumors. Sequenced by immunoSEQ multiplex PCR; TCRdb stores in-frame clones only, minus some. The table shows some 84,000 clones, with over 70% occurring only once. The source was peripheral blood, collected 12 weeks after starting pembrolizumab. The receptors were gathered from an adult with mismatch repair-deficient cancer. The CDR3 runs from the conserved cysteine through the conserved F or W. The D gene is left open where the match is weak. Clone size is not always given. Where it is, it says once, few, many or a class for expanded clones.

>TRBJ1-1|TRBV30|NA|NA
CAWSEDTEAFF
TGTGCCTGGAGTGAGGACACTGAAGCTTTCTTT
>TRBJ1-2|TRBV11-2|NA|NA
CASSAHRVGYTF
TGTGCCAGCAGCGCCCACAGGGTTGGCTACACCTTC
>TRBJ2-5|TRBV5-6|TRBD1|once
CASSLQGVKETQYF
TGTGCCAGCAGTCTACAGGGGGTTAAGGAGACCCAGTACTTC
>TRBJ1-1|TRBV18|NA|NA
CASSAGTMNTEAFF
TGTGCCAGCTCAGCCGGGACAATGAACACTGAAGCTTTCTTT
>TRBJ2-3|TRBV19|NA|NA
CASSPSGGTDTQYF
TGTGCCAGTAGTCCGAGCGGAGGCACAGATACGCAGTATTTT
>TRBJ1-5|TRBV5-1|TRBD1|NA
CASSYTGDSNQPQHF
TGCGCCAGCAGCTATACAGGGGACAGCAATCAGCCCCAGCATTTT
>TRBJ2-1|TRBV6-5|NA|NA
CASSYSSWSEQFF
TGTGCCAGCAGTTACTCGAGTTGGTCAGAGCAGTTCTTC
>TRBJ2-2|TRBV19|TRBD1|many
CASSIGTGRTGELFF
TGTGCCAGTAGTATCGGGACAGGGCGGACCGGGGAGCTGTTTTTT
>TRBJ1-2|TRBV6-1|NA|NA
CASSYGYGYTF
TGTGCCAGCAGTTACGGCTATGGCTACACCTTC
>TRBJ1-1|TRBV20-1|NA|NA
CRALMNTEAFF
TGCAGGGCCCTCATGAACACTGAAGCTTTCTTT
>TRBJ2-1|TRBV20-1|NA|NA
CSARSGIEQFF
TGCAGTGCTAGATCGGGGATTGAGCAGTTCTTC
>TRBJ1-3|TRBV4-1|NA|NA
CASSQDGGSGNTIYF
TGCGCCAGCAGCCAAGATGGGGGATCTGGAAACACCATATATTTT
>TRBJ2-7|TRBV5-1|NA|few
CASSLWGLDTEQYF
TGCGCCAGCAGCTTGTGGGGCCTGGACACTGAGCAGTACTTC
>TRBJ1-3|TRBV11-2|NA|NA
CASSSTGVSGNTIYF
TGTGCCAGCAGCTCTACAGGAGTCTCTGGAAACACCATATATTTT
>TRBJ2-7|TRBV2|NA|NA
CASSFGLLPTYEQYF
TGTGCCAGCAGTTTCGGGTTATTGCCTACCTACGAGCAGTACTTC
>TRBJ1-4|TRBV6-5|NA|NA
CASSMTATNEKLFF
TGTGCCAGCAGTATGACAGCAACTAATGAAAAACTGTTTTTT
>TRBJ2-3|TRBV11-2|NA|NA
CASSLGRGGTDTQYF
TGTGCCAGCAGCTTAGGAAGAGGGGGCACAGATACGCAGTATTTT
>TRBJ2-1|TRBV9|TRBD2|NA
CASSIGLAEYNEQFF
TGTGCCAGCAGCATCGGACTAGCGGAATACAATGAGCAGTTCTTC